This T cell receptor (beta chain) was profiled in a study of T cell repertoires in cytomegalovirus infection. Study information: It can be stated that public TCR beta signatures indicated CMV infection as well as a matching HLA type. Study-wide findings and caveats: Dominating the ex vivo response were TCR beta clonotypes that were CMV-specific and HLA-C-restricted. CMV carriers with the relevant HLA were identified by cumulative public TCR beta family frequency.

The sample holds a few counts of this clonotype. Its antigen is not identified. CDR3 length equals 14 residues. V lost 2 bases and J 6 bases, leaving 10 bases between the germline ends. CDR1 is MNHNY, CDR2 SVGAGI, per germline (reference sequence). TCRdb independently ran MiXCR on the reads; one entry per CDR3 protein. Of roughly 250,000 distinct CDR3 sequences in the sample, 22% were seen once. The source material was CD8+ T cells from PBMCs. The clonotype was recovered from a human donor in good health (CMV status not recorded). Some clones in this sample may be carry-over from other donors' samples. The gene calls are TRBV6-6 and TRBJ2-2; no firm D call. In DNA, the CDR3 is TGTGCCAGCAGTTACCTTAACCCGGCCGGGGAGCTGTTTTTT. Its translation is CASSYLNPAGELFF.